This TCR beta chain was profiled in a study of T cells in Graves' hyperthyroidism and ophthalmopathy. Study-wide results and limits: Onset of ophthalmopathy came a median around 6.2 months after the model predicted it.

Orbital computed tomography, thyroid ultrasound, serum thyroxine and TRAb, and clinical symptoms together informed the diagnoses. Fresh peripheral blood, roughly 10 ml, was the source of the PBMCs. TCR beta CDR3 region amplification was performed from RNA transcripts. When the TCR CDR3 underwent first-round RT-PCR, the HTBI primer set was used. TCRdb reprocessed the multiplex PCR reads via MiXCR and lists one record per CDR3 protein. The data contain some 560,000 distinct CDR3 sequences, approximately 15% of them singletons. CDR1 is SGHTA and CDR2 is FQGTGA in the germline V gene. The CDR3 covers 12 residues. V gave up 3 bases and J gave up 8 bases; unmatched junction bases: 2. This clonotype came up many times. Its antigen is unidentified.

The TCR was taken from a woman aged 30 to 39 with Graves' hyperthyroidism. The chain employs TRBV7-3 and TRBJ1-1, with TRBD1 matching over 8 bases. The specimen sequenced was blood. The chain's CDR3 is CASSLRDREAFF. CDR3 in DNA: TGTGCCAGCAGCTTGAGGGACAGGGAAGCTTTCTTT.